The 23 T cell receptor beta chains presented below share a single source sample, sequenced in a study of T cells in Graves' hyperthyroidism and ophthalmopathy. Amplified regions were TCR beta CDR3 sequences from RNA transcripts. First-round RT-PCR with HTBI primers amplified the TCR CDR3 region. TCRdb used MiXCR to reprocess the multiplex PCR reads, holding one entry per CDR3 protein. Of approximately 250,000 distinct CDR3 sequences in the sample, approximately 23% were seen once. Source material: blood. All receptors derive from a woman aged 40 to 50 with Graves' ophthalmopathy.

This clonotype was recorded at least ten times. The V gene is TRBV24-1, the J gene TRBJ2-7, with D maybe TRBD1 (5 bases). The CDR3 totals 14 residues. Trimming pared 3 bases from V and 3 bases from J, leaving 11 bases between. The germline V gene has CDR1 KGHDR and CDR2 SFDVKD. CDR3 in DNA: TGTGCCACCAGTGATACAGGAGTGAACTACGAGCAGTACTTC. Translated: CATSDTGVNYEQYF.

In this sample, this clonotype turned up many times. In nucleotides, the CDR3 is TGTGCCGGAGGTTACGGGACAATGGGCTACACCTTC. Protein product: CAGGYGTMGYTF. V usage is TRBV28 and J usage is TRBJ1-2, with a tentative D call TRBD1 (6 bases). Trimming left V 11 bases short and J 8 bases short, with 18 bases between. This CDR3 has 12 amino acids. Looked up from germline, CDR1 is MDHEN and CDR2 is SYDVKM.

This clonotype has a count of ten or more. The CDR3 region is CASSEGRSRKNIQYF. CDR3 sequence (DNA): TGTGCCAGCAGTGAAGGCAGGAGTAGGAAAAACATTCAGTACTTC. The gene calls are TRBV25-1 and TRBJ2-4; no clear D. V lost 2 bases, J lost 4 bases, and 12 bases lay in between. CDR3 length equals 15 residues. Germline CDR1 and CDR2: MGHDK and SYGVNS.

This clonotype appeared many times. J is TRBJ2-7 and V is TRBV9; perhaps TRBD2 as D (5 bases). V dropped 7 bases and J dropped 0 bases, with 17 bases sitting between them. CDR3 size: 15 residues. The V gene's germline CDR1 is SGDLS and CDR2 YYNGEE. CDR3 bases: TGTGCCAGCGCCCCTGAGCCCGGGGTCTCCTACGAGCAGTACTTC. Translation: CASAPEPGVSYEQYF.

This clonotype was found many times. The genes are TRBV27 and TRBJ2-7, with 7 bases that match TRBD2. V lost 3 bases to trimming and J lost 6 bases; unmatched junction nucleotides: 8. The CDR3 runs 14 residues. Germline CDR1 MNHEY, CDR2 SMNVEV (reference sequence). DNA for the CDR3: TGTGCCAGCAGTTTTTTGGCGGGAGTGGGCGAGCAGTACTTC. Residues: CASSFLAGVGEQYF.

This clonotype came up many times. The chain uses TRBV11-2 and TRBJ2-7; D unclear. V lost 1 base and J lost 2, with 9 bases in between. The germline V gene encodes CDR1 SGHAT and CDR2 FQNNGV. CDR3 size: 14 residues. CDR3 DNA: TGTGCCAGCAGCTTAGGAGCGATTACCTACGAGCAGTACTTC. Protein sequence: CASSLGAITYEQYF.

This chain links TRBV7-2 with TRBJ2-7, with a tentative D call TRBD1 (7 bases). V was clipped by 5 bases and J by 9 bases, with 11 bases between them. CDR1 is SGHTA and CDR2 is FQGNSA in the germline V gene. The CDR3 has 11 residues. The DNA for the CDR3 is TGTGCCAGCAGCCCTCAGGGGGGGCAGTACTTC. It specifies CASSPQGGQYF.

In this sample, this clonotype turned up many times. This chain links TRBV20-1 with TRBJ2-7, with D perhaps TRBD2 (6 bases). Germline assignment: CDR1 DFQATT and CDR2 SNEGSKA (reference sequence). The CDR3 is made up of 13 amino acids. Trimming shortened V by 4 bases and J by 2 bases, and 12 bases separated the two germline ends. CDR3 sequence reads: CSATWDSTYEQYF. As DNA, the CDR3 is TGCAGTGCTACATGGGACTCCACCTACGAGCAGTACTTC.

This clonotype has a count of ten or more. V is TRBV24-1 and J is TRBJ2-2; weak D call: TRBD2 (6 bases). The CDR3 is made up of 14 amino acids. Germline CDR1 KGHDR, CDR2 SFDVKD. The V end lost 1 base, the J end lost 5 bases, and 7 bases lay between the germline ends. CDR3 amino acids: CATSDFRETGELFF. CDR3 nucleotides: TGTGCCACCAGTGATTTTCGGGAGACCGGGGAGCTGTTTTTT.

This clonotype has ten or more counts. The chain uses TRBV7-3 and TRBJ2-5, with TRBD2 matching 8 bases. The germline gives CDR1 SGHTA, CDR2 FQGTGA. The CDR3 sequence is 16 residues long. J gave up 1 base and V 2 bases, and 6 bases lay outside the gene matches. CDR3 sequence (DNA): TGTGCCAGCAGCTTACGGGGGGGGGACCCCCAAGAGACCCAGTACTTC. Its translation: CASSLRGGDPQETQYF.

The CDR3 nucleotides are TGTGCCAGCACCCAAGGCCAGAGAACCTACGAGCAGTACTTC. Protein product: CASTQGQRTYEQYF. V and J are TRBV28 and TRBJ2-7; D call uncertain. V shed 7 bases and J shed 2 bases, with 15 bases lying between them. Germline assignment: CDR1 MDHEN and CDR2 SYDVKM. This CDR3 has 14 amino acids. The full variable domain, in which reference TRBV28 and TRBJ2-7 provide the parts outside the CDR3, is DVKVTQSSRYLVKRTGEKVFLECVQDMDHENMFWYRQDPGLGLRLIYFSYDVKMKEKGDIPEGYSVSREKKERFSLILESASTNQTSMYLCASTQGQRTYEQYFGPGTRLTVT.

The rearrangement links TRBV7-2 to TRBJ1-2; 7 bases line up with TRBD1. After removal of 3 bases from V and 8 bases from J, the junction contained 6 bases not matched to a gene. Germline V gene lookup returns CDR1 SGHTA and CDR2 FQGNSA. The CDR3 is 13 amino acids. CDR3 residues: CASSFDRETGYTF. The DNA of the CDR3 is TGTGCCAGCAGCTTTGACAGGGAAACCGGCTACACCTTC.

This clonotype was seen at least ten times. V gene TRBV28 combines with J gene TRBJ2-7; D possibly corresponds to TRBD2 (6 bases). Germline CDR1 and CDR2: MDHEN and SYDVKM. The germline V and J ends were trimmed by 1 base and 2 bases, with 15 bases remaining between them. The CDR3 runs 16 residues. The chain's CDR3 is CASSLLTGTEAYEQYF. For the CDR3, the DNA is TGTGCCAGCAGTTTATTAACCGGGACTGAAGCCTACGAGCAGTACTTC.

This clonotype showed up many times. The chain has TRBV7-2 and TRBJ2-7, with TRBD1 identical over 10 bases. This CDR3 spans 14 amino acids. CDR1 and CDR2 from the germline V gene are SGHTA and FQGNSA. V shed 5 bases and J 4 bases; nucleotides not matched to a gene: 5. CDR3 sequence: CASSLDRGNYEQYF. The CDR3 DNA reads as TGTGCCAGCAGCCTGGACAGGGGGAATTACGAGCAGTACTTC.

This chain links TRBV28 with TRBJ2-7; the D is unclear. V was trimmed by 6 bases and J by 0 bases, leaving 9 bases between them. The germline gives CDR1 MDHEN, CDR2 SYDVKM. This CDR3 has 13 residues. The CDR3 bases are TGTGCCAGCAGGCGGTCACGCTCCTACGAGCAGTACTTC. Encoded protein: CASRRSRSYEQYF.

The chain couples TRBV25-1 to TRBJ2-7; 8 bases are shared with TRBD2. Looked up from germline, CDR1 is MGHDK and CDR2 is SYGVNS. The trim removed 1 base at V and 1 base at J, leaving 6 bases unmatched. The CDR3 runs to 16 residues. Written as DNA, the CDR3 is TGTGCCAGCAGTGAATCCGGGGGGGTGGATTCCTACGAGCAGTACTTC. Its translation: CASSESGGVDSYEQYF.

This clonotype was seen many times. The J gene is TRBJ2-7, the V gene TRBV6-1; TRBD1 aligns across 8 bases. This CDR3 region has 15 residues. V dropped 5 bases and J dropped 7; count of bases not matched to a gene: 13. From germline, CDR1 is MNHNS and CDR2 SASEGT. As DNA, the CDR3 is TGTGCCAGCAGTCTTGACAGGGGCGGGTTGGAGGAGCAGTACTTC. It translates to CASSLDRGGLEEQYF.

The genes are TRBV6-2 or TRBV6-3 and TRBJ2-7, with D possibly matching TRBD1 (5 bases). With 5 bases removed from V and 7 bases from J, the gap between germline ends came to 15 bases. This CDR3 has 13 amino acids. Germline CDR1 is MNHEY and CDR2 is SVGEGT. In DNA form, the CDR3 reads TGTGCCAGCAGTCGCGGACACCGGTTTGAGCAGTACTTC. This gives the protein CASSRGHRFEQYF.

This clonotype was seen at least ten times. The V call is TRBV13, the J call TRBJ2-2, with TRBD2 identical over 8 bases. From germline, CDR1 is PRHDT and CDR2 FYEKMQ (reference sequence). V lost 1 base and J lost 2; bases outside the gene matches: 15. This CDR3 contains 20 residues. CDR3 loop: CASSLVVREAGEPNTGELFF. CDR3 nucleotides: TGTGCCAGCAGCTTAGTAGTCCGGGAAGCGGGAGAGCCTAACACCGGGGAGCTGTTTTTT.

This clonotype occurred once. Because the CDR3 is missing its conserved closing phenylalanine or tryptophan, this is likely a read error. CDR3 in DNA: TGTGCCAGCAGCGAACCGGGACACTTTAACAGCAATCAGCCCCAGCATATT. The encoded protein is CASSEPGHFNSNQPQHI. The chain has TRBV6-2 or TRBV6-3 and TRBJ1-5; tentative D call: TRBD1 (6 bases). CDR3 size: 17 residues. Trimming removed 6 bases at V and 1 base at J, with 19 bases between. Germline lookup yields CDR1 MNHEY and CDR2 SVGEGT.

This clonotype was seen ten or more times. This chain links TRBV7-6 with TRBJ2-2, with D perhaps matching TRBD1 (7 bases). The germline gives CDR1 SGHVS, CDR2 FNYEAQ. V was shortened by 3 bases and J by 3 bases, with 11 bases between the two germline ends. There are 15 residues in the CDR3. The CDR3 is CASSLQGGDTGELFF. Here the CDR3 DNA reads TGTGCCAGCAGCTTGCAGGGGGGCGACACCGGGGAGCTGTTTTTT. Full variable domain (outside the CDR3, taken from reference TRBV7-6 and TRBJ2-2): GAGVSQSPRYKVTKRGQDVALRCDPISGHVSLYWYRQALGQGPEFLTYFNYEAQQDKSGLPNDRFSAERPEGSISTLTIQRTEQRDSAMYRCASSLQGGDTGELFFGEGSRLTVL.

This clonotype was counted at least ten times. This chain connects TRBV30 to TRBJ2-7; D perhaps matches TRBD2 (5 bases). Germline CDR1 GTSNPN, CDR2 SVGIG (reference sequence). Trimming pared 3 bases from V and 0 bases from J, leaving 21 bases between. CDR3 length: 17 residues. This CDR3 is CAWSALLERPDSYEQYF. The CDR3 DNA reads TGTGCCTGGAGCGCCCTGCTGGAGCGGCCCGACTCCTACGAGCAGTACTTC.

This clonotype appeared many times. V usage is TRBV19 and J usage is TRBJ2-7, with D possibly being TRBD2 (5 bases). V was trimmed by 5 bases and J by 0 bases, leaving 11 bases between them. The CDR3 consists of 14 residues. Germline loops: CDR1 LNHDA, CDR2 SQIVND (reference sequence). The CDR3 coding sequence is TGTGCCAGTAGTTCACACCGGGACTCCTACGAGCAGTACTTC. This encodes CASSSHRDSYEQYF.